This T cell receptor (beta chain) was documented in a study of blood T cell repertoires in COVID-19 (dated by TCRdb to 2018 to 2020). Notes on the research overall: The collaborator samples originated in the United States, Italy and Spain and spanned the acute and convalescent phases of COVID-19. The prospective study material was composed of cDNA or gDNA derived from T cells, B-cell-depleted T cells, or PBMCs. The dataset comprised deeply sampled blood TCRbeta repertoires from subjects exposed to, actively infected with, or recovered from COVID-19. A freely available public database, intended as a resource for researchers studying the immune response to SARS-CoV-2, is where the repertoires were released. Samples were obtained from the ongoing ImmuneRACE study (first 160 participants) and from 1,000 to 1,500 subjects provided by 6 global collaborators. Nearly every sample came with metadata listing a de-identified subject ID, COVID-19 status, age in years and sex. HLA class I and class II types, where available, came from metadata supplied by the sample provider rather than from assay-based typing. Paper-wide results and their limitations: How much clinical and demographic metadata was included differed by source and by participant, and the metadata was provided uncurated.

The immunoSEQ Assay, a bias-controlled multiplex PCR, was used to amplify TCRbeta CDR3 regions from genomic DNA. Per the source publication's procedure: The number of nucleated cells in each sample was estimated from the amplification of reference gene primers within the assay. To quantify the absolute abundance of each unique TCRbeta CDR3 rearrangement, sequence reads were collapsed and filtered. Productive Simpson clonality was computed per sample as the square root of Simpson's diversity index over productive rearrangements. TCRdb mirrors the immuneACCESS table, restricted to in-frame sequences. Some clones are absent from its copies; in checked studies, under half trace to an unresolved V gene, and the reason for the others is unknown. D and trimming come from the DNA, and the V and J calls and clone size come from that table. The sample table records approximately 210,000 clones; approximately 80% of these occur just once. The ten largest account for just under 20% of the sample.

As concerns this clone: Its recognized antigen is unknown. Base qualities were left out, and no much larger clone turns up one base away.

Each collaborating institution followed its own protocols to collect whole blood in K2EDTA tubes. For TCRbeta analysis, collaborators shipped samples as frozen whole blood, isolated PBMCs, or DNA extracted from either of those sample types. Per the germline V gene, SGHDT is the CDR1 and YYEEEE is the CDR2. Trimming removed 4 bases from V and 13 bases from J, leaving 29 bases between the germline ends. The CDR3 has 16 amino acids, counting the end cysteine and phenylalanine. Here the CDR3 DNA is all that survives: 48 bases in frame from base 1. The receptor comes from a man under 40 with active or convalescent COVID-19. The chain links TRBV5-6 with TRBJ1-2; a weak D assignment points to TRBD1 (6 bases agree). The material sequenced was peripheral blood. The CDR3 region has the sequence CASSLLNDRDKQRSTF. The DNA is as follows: TGTGCCAGCAGCCTCCTAAACGACCGGGACAAGCAACGCTCCACCTTC. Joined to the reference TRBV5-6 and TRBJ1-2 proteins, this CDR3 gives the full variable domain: DAGVTQSPTHLIKTRGQQVTLRCSPKSGHDTVSWYQQALGQGPQFIFQYYEEEERQRGNFPDRFSGHQFPNYSSELNVNALLLGDSALYLCASSLLNDRDKQRSTFGSGTRLTVV.